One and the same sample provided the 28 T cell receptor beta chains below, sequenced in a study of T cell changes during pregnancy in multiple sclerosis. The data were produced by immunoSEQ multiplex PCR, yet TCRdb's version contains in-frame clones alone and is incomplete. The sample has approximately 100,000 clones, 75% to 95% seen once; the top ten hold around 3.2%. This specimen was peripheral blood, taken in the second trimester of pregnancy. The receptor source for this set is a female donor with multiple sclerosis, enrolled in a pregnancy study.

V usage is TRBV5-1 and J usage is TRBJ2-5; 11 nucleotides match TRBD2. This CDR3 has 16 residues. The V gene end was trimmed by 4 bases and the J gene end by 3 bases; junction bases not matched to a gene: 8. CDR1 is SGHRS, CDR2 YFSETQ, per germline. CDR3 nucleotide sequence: TGCGCCAGCAGCCCCAGCCCGGGACTAGCGGAAGAGACCCAGTACTTC. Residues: CASSPSPGLAEETQYF.

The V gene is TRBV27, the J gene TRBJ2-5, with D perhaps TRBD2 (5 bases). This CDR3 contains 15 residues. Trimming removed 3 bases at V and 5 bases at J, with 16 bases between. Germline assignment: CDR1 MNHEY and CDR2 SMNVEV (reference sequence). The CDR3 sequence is CASSLSPGSRETQYF. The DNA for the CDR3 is TGTGCCAGCAGTTTGTCCCCGGGGTCTCGGGAGACCCAGTACTTC.

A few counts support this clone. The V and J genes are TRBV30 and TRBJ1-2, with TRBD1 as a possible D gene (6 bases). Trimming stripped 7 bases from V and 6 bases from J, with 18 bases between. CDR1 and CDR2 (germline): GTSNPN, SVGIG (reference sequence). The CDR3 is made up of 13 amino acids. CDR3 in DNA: TGTGCCTCAACCAGGGGCAGGGCAGATGGCTACACCTTC. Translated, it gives CASTRGRADGYTF.

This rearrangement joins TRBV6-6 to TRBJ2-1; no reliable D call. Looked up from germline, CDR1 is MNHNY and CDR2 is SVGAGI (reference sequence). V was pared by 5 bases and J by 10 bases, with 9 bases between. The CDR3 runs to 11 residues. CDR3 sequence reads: CASSDLVEQFF. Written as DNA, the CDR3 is TGTGCCAGCAGTGACTTAGTAGAGCAGTTCTTC.

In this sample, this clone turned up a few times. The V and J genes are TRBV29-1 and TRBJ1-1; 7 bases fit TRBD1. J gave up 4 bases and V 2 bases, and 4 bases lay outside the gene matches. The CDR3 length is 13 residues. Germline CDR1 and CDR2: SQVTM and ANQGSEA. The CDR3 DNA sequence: TGCAGCGTTGAAATCTCAGGGGGCACTGAAGCTTTCTTT. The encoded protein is CSVEISGGTEAFF.

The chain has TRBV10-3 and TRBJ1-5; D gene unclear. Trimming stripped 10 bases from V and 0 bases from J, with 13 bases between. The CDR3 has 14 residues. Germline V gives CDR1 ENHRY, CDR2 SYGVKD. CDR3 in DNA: TGTGCCACCGGCGGCGGGAGTAGCAATCAGCCCCAGCATTTT. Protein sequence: CATGGGSSNQPQHF.

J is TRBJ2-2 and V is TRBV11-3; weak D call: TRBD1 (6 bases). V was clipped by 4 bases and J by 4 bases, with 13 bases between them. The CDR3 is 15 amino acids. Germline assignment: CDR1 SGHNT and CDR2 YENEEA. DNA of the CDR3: TGTGCCAGCAGCTCCTCCGGGACACCCACCGGGGAGCTGTTTTTT. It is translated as CASSSSGTPTGELFF.

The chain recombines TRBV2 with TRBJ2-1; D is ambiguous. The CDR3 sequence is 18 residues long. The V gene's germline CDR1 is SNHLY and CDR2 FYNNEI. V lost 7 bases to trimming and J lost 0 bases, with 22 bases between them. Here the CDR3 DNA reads TGTGCCAGCAAGGCTCTCGTCCGAGACACGAGCTCCTACAATGAGCAGTTCTTC. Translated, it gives CASKALVRDTSSYNEQFF.

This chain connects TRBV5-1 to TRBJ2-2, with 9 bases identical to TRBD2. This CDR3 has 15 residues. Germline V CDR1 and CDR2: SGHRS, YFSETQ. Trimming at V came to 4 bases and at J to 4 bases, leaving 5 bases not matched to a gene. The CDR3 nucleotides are TGCGCCAGCAGCAACGGACTAGCGACCACCGGGGAGCTGTTTTTT. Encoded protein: CASSNGLATTGELFF. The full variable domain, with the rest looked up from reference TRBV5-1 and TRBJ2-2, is KAGVTQTPRYLIKTRGQQVTLSCSPISGHRSVSWYQQTPGQGLQFLFEYFSETQRNKGNFPGRFSGRQFSNSRSEMNVSTLELGDSALYLCASSNGLATTGELFFGEGSRLTVL.

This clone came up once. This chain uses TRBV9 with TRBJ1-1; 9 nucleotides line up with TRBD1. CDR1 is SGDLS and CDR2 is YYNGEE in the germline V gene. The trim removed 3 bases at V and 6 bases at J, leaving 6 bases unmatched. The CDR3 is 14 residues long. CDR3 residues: CASSATGGRPEAFF. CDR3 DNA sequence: TGTGCCAGCAGCGCGACAGGGGGACGGCCTGAAGCTTTCTTT.

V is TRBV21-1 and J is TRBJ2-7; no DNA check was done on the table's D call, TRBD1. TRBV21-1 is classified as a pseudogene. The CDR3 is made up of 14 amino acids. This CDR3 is CAFRTGGRSYEQYF. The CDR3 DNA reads TGTGCCTTTCGGACAGGGGGACGCTCCTACGAGCAGTACTTC.

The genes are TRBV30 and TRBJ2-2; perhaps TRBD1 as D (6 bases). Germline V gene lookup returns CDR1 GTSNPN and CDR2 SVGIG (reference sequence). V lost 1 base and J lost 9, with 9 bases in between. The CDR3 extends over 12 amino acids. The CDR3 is CAWSGGGWELFF. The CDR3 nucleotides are TGTGCCTGGAGTGGTGGGGGCTGGGAGCTGTTTTTT.

CDR3 DNA sequence: TGTGCCACCAGCAGAGCGGGAACCTACAATGAGCAGTTCTTC. Translating gives CATSRAGTYNEQFF. The chain uses TRBV15 and TRBJ2-1, with a weak D call TRBD2 (5 bases). Trimming took 1 base from V and 2 from J, leaving 6 bases between them. CDR3 size: 14 residues. Looked up from germline, CDR1 is LNHNV and CDR2 is YYDKDF (reference sequence).

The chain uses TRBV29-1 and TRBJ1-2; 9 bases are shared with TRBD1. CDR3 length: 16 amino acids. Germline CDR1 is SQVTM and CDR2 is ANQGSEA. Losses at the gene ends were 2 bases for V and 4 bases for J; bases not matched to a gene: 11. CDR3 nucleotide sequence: TGCAGCGTTGAACCCTCGACAGGGGGGGGCCTCTATGGCTACACCTTC. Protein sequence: CSVEPSTGGGLYGYTF.

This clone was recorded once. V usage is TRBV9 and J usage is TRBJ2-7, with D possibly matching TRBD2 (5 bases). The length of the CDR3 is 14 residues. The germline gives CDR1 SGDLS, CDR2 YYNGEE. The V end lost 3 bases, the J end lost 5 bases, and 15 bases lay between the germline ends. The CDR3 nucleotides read TGTGCCAGCAGCGCCCTAGTAAGCGGCAACGAGCAGTACTTC. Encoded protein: CASSALVSGNEQYF.

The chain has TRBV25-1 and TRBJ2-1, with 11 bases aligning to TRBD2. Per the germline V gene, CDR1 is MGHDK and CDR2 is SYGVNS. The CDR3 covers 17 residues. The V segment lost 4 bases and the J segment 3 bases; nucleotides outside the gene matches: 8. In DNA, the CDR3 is TGTGCCAGCAGTGGGCCTGGGACTAGCGGTCTCTACAATGAGCAGTTCTTC. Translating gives CASSGPGTSGLYNEQFF.

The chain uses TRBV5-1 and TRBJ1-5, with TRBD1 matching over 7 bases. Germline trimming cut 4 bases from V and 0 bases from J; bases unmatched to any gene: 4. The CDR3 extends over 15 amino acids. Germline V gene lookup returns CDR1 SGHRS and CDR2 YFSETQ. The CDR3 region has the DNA TGCGCCAGCAGCCAAGGGACAGTTAGCAATCAGCCCCAGCATTTT. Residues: CASSQGTVSNQPQHF.

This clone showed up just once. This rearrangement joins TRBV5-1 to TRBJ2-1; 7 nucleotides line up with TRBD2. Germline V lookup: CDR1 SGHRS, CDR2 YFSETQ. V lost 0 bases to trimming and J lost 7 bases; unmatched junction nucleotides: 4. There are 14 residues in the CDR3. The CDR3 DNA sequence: TGCGCCAGCAGCTTGGAACTAGCGTCGAATGAGCAGTTCTTC. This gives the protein CASSLELASNEQFF.

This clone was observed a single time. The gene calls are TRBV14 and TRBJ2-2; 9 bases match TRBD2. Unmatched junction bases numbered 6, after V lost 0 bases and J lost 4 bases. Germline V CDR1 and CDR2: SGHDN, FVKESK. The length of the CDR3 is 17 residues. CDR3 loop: CASSQEIAGAITGELFF. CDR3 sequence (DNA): TGTGCCAGCAGCCAAGAGATAGCGGGAGCCATCACCGGGGAGCTGTTTTTT.

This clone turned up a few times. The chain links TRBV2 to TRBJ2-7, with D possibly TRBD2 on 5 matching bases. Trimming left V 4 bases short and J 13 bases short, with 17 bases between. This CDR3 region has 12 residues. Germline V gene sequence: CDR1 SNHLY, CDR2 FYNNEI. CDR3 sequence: CASSVRSAGQYF. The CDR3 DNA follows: TGTGCCAGCAGTGTACGTTCGGCGGGCCAATACTTC.

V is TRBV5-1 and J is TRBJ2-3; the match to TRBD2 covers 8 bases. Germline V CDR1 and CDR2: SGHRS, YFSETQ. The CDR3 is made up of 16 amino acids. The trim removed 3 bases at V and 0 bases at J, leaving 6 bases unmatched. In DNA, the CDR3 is TGCGCCAGCAGCTCGGGACTAGGAACTAGCACAGATACGCAGTATTTT. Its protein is CASSSGLGTSTDTQYF.

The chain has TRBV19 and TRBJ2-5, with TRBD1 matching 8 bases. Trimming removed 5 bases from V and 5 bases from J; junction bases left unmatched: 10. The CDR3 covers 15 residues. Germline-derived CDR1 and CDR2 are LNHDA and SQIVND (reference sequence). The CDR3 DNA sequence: TGTGCCAGTAGTTATAACCAGGGGGCGAGGGAGACCCAGTACTTC. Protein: CASSYNQGARETQYF.

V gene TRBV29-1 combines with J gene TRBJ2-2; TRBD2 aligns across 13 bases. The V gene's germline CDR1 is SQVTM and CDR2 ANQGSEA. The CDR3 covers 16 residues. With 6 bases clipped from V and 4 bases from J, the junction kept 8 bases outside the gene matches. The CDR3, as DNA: TGCAGCGTCTCGGGACTAGCGGGATTCGGCACCGGGGAGCTGTTTTTT. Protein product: CSVSGLAGFGTGELFF.

CDR3 nucleotide sequence: TGCAGCGTTGAAACGGGACAGGGGGACTCCGGGGAGCTGTTTTTT. Translation gives CSVETGQGDSGELFF. The rearrangement joins TRBV29-1 to TRBJ2-2, with 11 bases lining up with TRBD1. V was clipped by 2 bases and J by 6 bases; unmatched bases: 5. CDR1 is SQVTM, CDR2 ANQGSEA, per germline. The CDR3 spans 15 residues.

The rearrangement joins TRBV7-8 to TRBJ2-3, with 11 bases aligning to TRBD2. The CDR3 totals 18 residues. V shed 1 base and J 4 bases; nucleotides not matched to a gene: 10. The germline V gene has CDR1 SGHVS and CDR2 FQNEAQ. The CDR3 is CASSLELAGVLGADTQYF. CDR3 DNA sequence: TGTGCCAGCAGCTTAGAACTAGCGGGAGTTCTAGGGGCAGATACGCAGTATTTT. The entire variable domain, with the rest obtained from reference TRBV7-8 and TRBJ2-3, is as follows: GAGVSQSPRYKVAKRGQDVALRCDPISGHVSLFWYQQALGQGPEFLTYFQNEAQLDKSGLPSDRFFAERPEGSVSTLKIQRTQQEDSAVYLCASSLELAGVLGADTQYFGPGTRLTVL.

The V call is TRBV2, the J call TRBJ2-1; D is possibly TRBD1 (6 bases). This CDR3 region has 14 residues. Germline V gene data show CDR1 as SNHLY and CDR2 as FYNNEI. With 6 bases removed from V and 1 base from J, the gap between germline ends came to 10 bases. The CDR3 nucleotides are TGTGCCAGCAGAGCGACAGGATCCTACAATGAGCAGTTCTTC. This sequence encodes CASRATGSYNEQFF.

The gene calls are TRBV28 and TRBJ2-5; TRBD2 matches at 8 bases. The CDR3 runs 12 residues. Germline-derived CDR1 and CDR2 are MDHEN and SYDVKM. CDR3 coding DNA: TGTTCGAGCGGGAGTTTAGGAGAGACCCAGTACTTC. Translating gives CSSGSLGETQYF.

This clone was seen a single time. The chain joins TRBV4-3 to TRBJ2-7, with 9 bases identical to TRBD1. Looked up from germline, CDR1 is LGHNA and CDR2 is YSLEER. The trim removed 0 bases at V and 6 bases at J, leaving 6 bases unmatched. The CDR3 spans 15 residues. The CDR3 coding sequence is TGCGCCAGCAGCCAAGATGTGACAGGGGGTCTCGAGCAGTACTTC. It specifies CASSQDVTGGLEQYF.